This entry lists 12 T cell receptor beta chains sequenced from one sample in a study of T cells after yellow fever vaccination. MiXCR, run by TCRdb on the 5' RACE reads, gives a single entry per CDR3 protein. The sample yields roughly 330,000 distinct CDR3 sequences, roughly 4% seen once. The specimen comprised PBMCs, sampled 5 days after the yellow fever booster vaccination. These receptors came from a young man who received the YFV17D yellow fever vaccine.

This clonotype was observed at least ten times. V and J are TRBV4-2 and TRBJ2-7; 7 bases agree with TRBD1. V was clipped by 3 bases and J by 0 bases; unmatched bases: 8. Germline V gene lookup returns CDR1 LGHNA and CDR2 YNFKEQ. The CDR3 is made up of 16 amino acids. CDR3 region: CASSHPRDSPSYEQYF. CDR3 nucleotide sequence: TGTGCCAGCAGCCATCCCCGGGACAGTCCCTCCTACGAGCAGTACTTC.

This chain uses TRBV6-5 with TRBJ2-3; D may match TRBD1 or TRBD2 (5 bases each). CDR3 length: 16 residues. With 5 bases removed from V and 6 bases from J, the gap between germline ends came to 21 bases. The germline V gene has CDR1 MNHEY and CDR2 SVGAGI. The CDR3 DNA reads TGTGCCAGCAGTCCGGGACGTCGACCCCCCTCGGATACGCAGTATTTT. It specifies CASSPGRRPPSDTQYF.

Only a few counts were recorded for this clonotype. The chain employs TRBV4-3 and TRBJ1-4; D perhaps matches TRBD1 (5 bases). Trimming shortened V by 0 bases and J by 10 bases, and 12 bases separated the two germline ends. Germline V CDR1 and CDR2: LGHNA, YSLEER. The CDR3 runs to 14 residues. CDR3 amino acids: CASSQDGQGRKLFF. The CDR3 DNA follows: TGCGCCAGCAGCCAAGATGGGCAGGGAAGAAAACTGTTTTTT.

V and J are TRBV6-5 and TRBJ2-5; D unresolved. Germline assignment: CDR1 MNHEY and CDR2 SVGAGI. This CDR3 region has 16 residues. V lost 0 bases, J lost 0 bases, and 11 bases lay in between. The CDR3 reads CASSYSPGTYQETQYF. The CDR3 region has the DNA TGTGCCAGCAGTTACTCGCCAGGAACGTACCAAGAGACCCAGTACTTC.

This clonotype has at least ten counts. The chain is built from TRBV5-1 and TRBJ2-3, with D perhaps being TRBD1 or TRBD2 (5 bases each). The CDR3 is 15 residues long. Trimming shortened V by 3 bases and J by 4 bases, and 15 bases separated the two germline ends. Germline values: CDR1 SGHRS, CDR2 YFSETQ. In DNA form, the CDR3 reads TGCGCCAGCAGCTCCCGGGACCCGAGGGCAGATACGCAGTATTTT. This gives the protein CASSSRDPRADTQYF.

Only a few counts were recorded for this clonotype. The CDR3 region is CASSLPGVIYGYTF. For the CDR3, the DNA is TGTGCCAGCAGCCTCCCGGGGGTTATCTATGGCTACACCTTC. The chain employs TRBV11-2 and TRBJ1-2, with D tentatively TRBD1 (5 bases). V was clipped by 5 bases and J by 4 bases, with 14 bases between them. CDR3 length: 14 amino acids. Germline loops: CDR1 SGHAT, CDR2 FQNNGV.

The chain recombines TRBV3-2 with TRBJ1-1; the listed D gene, TRBD1, was not tested against the DNA. TRBV3-2 is a known pseudogene. The length of the CDR3 is 13 residues. The CDR3, as DNA: TGTGCCACCCTACCCCGGGAAAACACTGAAGCTTTCTTT. Amino acid sequence: CATLPRENTEAFF.

A few counts support this clonotype. The chain employs TRBV9 and TRBJ1-6; 9 bases map to TRBD1. The CDR3 consists of 16 residues. V lost 3 bases and J lost 9; bases outside the gene matches: 10. Germline values: CDR1 SGDLS, CDR2 YYNGEE. The CDR3 DNA follows: TGTGCCAGCAGCGCTCGACAGGGGGTTTCAGGTTCACCCCTCCACTTT. It encodes CASSARQGVSGSPLHF.

Many counts were recorded for this clonotype. V usage is TRBV7-8 and J usage is TRBJ2-3, with TRBD2 matching 7 bases. The germline V gene encodes CDR1 SGHVS and CDR2 FQNEAQ. The ends lost 5 bases at V and 2 bases at J; junction bases unmatched: 10. The length of the CDR3 is 16 residues. The CDR3 spells CASSPIETSFTDTQYF. The CDR3 DNA is TGTGCCAGCAGCCCCATAGAGACTAGCTTCACAGATACGCAGTATTTT.

This clonotype was found many times. V gene TRBV12-3 or TRBV12-4 combines with J gene TRBJ2-5; D uncertain. The CDR3 is made up of 14 amino acids. Trimming stripped 1 base from V and 2 bases from J, with 8 bases between. The CDR3 sequence: CASSLGEEQETQYF. In nucleotides, the CDR3 is TGTGCCAGCAGTTTAGGGGAAGAGCAAGAGACCCAGTACTTC.

This clonotype was recorded at least ten times. This sequence joins TRBV27 and TRBJ1-1; 8 nucleotides match TRBD1. The CDR3 covers 14 residues. V dropped 4 bases and J dropped 5; count of bases not matched to a gene: 6. Germline CDR1 and CDR2: MNHEY and SMNVEV (reference sequence). The CDR3 protein is CASSSGQGWTEAFF. CDR3 nucleotides: TGTGCCAGCAGTTCCGGACAGGGTTGGACTGAAGCTTTCTTT.

This clonotype was found many times. The chain couples TRBV20-1 to TRBJ2-1; either TRBD1 or TRBD2 may supply D (5 bases each). Trimming took off 5 bases at V and 4 bases at J, with 15 bases between the two ends. The germline CDR1 and CDR2 sequences are DFQATT and SNEGSKA (reference sequence). This CDR3 is built from 14 residues. For the CDR3, the DNA is TGCAGTGCTGACTCCGGGACCACATACAATGAGCAGTTCTTC. Translation gives CSADSGTTYNEQFF.